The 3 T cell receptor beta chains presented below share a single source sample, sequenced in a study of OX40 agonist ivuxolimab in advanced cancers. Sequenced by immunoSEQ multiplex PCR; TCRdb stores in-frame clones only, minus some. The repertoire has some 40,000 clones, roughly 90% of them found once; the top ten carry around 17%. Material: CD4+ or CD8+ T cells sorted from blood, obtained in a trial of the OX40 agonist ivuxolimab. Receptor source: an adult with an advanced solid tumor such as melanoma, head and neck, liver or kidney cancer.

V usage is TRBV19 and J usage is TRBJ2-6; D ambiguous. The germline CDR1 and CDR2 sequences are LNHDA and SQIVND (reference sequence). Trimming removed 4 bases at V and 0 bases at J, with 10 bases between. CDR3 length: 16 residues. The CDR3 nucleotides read TGTGCCAGTAGTACCTCGGACGGCTCTGGGGCCAACGTCCTGACTTTC. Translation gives CASSTSDGSGANVLTF.

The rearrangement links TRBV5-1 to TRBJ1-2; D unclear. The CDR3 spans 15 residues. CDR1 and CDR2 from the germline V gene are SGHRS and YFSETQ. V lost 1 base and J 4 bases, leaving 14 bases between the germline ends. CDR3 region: CASSLYEEEFYGYTF. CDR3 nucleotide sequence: TGCGCCAGCAGCTTGTACGAGGAGGAGTTCTATGGCTACACCTTC.

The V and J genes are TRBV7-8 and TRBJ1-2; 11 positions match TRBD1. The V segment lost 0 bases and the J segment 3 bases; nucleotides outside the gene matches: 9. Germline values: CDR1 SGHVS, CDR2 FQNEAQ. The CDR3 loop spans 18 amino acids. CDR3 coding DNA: TGTGCCAGCAGCTTAGCGAAGGACAGGGGGCGCAGGGACTATGGCTACACCTTC. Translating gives CASSLAKDRGRRDYGYTF.